The sequence of this TCR beta chain was determined in a study of metastatic and nonmetastatic thyroid tumors. Across the study: Repertoire comparisons spanned blood and tumor or nodule tissue from malignant and benign thyroid patients.

Every patient underwent thyroid surgery untreated. As for this clone: Relative to the germline gene, one junction end is altered; a read error may explain this.

The CDR3 contains 16 residues. Methods used by the authors: A papillary thyroid cancer distant-metastasis classifier was built from CDR3 differences across clinicopathological groups. TCRdb reanalyzed the PCR reads via MiXCR. TCRdb, not the original authors, processed these V and J calls. The table lists about 23,000 clones, roughly 24% of them singletons, with 18% in the top ten. Material for sequencing was blood. This clonotype was obtained from a male donor with papillary thyroid cancer or a benign thyroid nodule (not recorded which). Some clones in this sample may be carry-over from other donors' samples. V usage is TRBV12-3 or TRBV12-4 and J usage is TRBJ2-7, with TRBD2 matching over 8 bases. The CDR3 nucleotides read TGTGTCAGCAGTTTAGCGATTTCCGGGACTAGAGCCGAGCAGTACTTC. This sequence encodes CVSSLAISGTRAEQYF.